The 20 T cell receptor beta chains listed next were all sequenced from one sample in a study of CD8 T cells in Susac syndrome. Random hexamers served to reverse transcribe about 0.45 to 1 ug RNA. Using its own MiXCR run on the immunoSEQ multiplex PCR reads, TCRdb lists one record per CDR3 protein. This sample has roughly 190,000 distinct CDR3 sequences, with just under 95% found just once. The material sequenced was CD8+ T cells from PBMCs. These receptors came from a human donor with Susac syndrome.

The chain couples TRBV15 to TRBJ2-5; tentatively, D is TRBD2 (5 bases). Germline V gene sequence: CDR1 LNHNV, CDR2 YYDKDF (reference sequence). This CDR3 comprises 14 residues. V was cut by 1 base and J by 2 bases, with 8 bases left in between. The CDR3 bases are TGTGCCACCAGCAGAGCGGGAACACAAGAGACCCAGTACTTC. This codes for CATSRAGTQETQYF. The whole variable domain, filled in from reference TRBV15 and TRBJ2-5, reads DAMVIQNPRYQVTQFGKPVTLSCSQTLNHNVMYWYQQKSSQAPKLLFHYYDKDFNNEADTPDNFQSRRPNTSFCFLDIRSPGLGDTAMYLCATSRAGTQETQYFGPGTRLLVL.

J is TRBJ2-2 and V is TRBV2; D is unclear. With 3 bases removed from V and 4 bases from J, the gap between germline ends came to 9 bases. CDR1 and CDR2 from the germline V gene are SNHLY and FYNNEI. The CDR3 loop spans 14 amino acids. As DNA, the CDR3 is TGTGCCAGCAGTGACAACAGACCCACCGGGGAGCTGTTTTTT. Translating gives CASSDNRPTGELFF.

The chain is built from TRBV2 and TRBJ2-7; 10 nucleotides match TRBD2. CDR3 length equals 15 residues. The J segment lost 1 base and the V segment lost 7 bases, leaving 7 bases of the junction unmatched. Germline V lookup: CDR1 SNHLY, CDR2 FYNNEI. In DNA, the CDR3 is TGTGCCAGCAAACCAATGGGACTAGCGTCCTACGAGCAGTACTTC. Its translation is CASKPMGLASYEQYF.

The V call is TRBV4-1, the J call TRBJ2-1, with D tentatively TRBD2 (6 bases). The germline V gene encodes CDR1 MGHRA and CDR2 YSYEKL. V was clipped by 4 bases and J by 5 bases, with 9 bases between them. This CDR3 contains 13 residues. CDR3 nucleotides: TGCGCCAGCAGCCCCGGGACTCACAATGAGCAGTTCTTC. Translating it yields CASSPGTHNEQFF.

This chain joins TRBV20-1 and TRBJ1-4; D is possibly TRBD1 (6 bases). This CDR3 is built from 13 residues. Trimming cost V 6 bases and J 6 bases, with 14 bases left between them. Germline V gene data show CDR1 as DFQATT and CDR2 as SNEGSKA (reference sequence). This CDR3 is CSATWGLDEKLFF. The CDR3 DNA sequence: TGCAGTGCGACTTGGGGGCTTGATGAAAAACTGTTTTTT.

In DNA, the CDR3 is TGTGCCAGCAGCTTTGGGACTATCCTCTACGAGCAGTACTTC. Its protein is CASSFGTILYEQYF. The chain carries TRBV5-6 and TRBJ2-7; 7 bases are shared with TRBD2. V was clipped by 2 bases and J by 3 bases; unmatched bases: 5. Germline CDR1 SGHDT, CDR2 YYEEEE. The CDR3 has 14 residues. Drawing the rest from reference TRBV5-6 and TRBJ2-7, the complete variable domain is DAGVTQSPTHLIKTRGQQVTLRCSPKSGHDTVSWYQQALGQGPQFIFQYYEEEERQRGNFPDRFSGHQFPNYSSELNVNALLLGDSALYLCASSFGTILYEQYFGPGTRLTVT.

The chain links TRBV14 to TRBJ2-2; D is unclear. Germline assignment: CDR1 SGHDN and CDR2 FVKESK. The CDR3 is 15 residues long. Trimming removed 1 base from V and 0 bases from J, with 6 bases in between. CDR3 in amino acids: CASSQVASNTGELFF. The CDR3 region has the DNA TGTGCCAGCAGCCAAGTGGCTTCGAACACCGGGGAGCTGTTTTTT.

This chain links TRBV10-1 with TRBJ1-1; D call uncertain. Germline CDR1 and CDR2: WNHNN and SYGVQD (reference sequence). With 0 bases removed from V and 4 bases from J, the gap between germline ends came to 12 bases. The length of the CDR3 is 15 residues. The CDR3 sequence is CASSESRGRSTEAFF. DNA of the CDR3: TGCGCCAGCAGTGAGTCTCGGGGTCGTAGCACTGAAGCTTTCTTT.

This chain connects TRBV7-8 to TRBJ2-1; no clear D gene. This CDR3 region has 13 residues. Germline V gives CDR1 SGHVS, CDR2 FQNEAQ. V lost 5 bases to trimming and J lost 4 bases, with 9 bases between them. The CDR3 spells CASSPVVYNEQFF. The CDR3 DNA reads TGTGCCAGCAGCCCGGTCGTATACAATGAGCAGTTCTTC.

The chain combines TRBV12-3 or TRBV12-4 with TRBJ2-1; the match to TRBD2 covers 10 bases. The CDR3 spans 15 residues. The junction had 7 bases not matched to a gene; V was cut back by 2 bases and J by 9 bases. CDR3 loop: CASSLTSGVESEQFF. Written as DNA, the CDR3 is TGTGCCAGCAGTTTAACTAGCGGGGTCGAGAGTGAGCAGTTCTTC.

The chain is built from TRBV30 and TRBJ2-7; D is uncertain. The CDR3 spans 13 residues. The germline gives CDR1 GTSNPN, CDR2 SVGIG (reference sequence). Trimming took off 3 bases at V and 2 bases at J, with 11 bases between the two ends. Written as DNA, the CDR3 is TGTGCCTGGAGCCTCCAGATCACCTACGAGCAGTACTTC. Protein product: CAWSLQITYEQYF.

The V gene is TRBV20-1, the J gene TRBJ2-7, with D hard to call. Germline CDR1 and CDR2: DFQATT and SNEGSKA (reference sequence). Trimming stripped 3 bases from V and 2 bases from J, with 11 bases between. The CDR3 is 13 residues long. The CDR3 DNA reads TGCAGTGCTAGGGCCAGGCCAACCTACGAGCAGTACTTC. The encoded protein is CSARARPTYEQYF.

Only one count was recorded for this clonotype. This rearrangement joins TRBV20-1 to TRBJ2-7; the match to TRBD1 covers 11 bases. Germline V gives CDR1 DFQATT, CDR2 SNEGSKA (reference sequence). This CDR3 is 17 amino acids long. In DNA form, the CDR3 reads TGCAGCCAACGGGCGGGACAGGGGGATCAATATTCCTACGAGCAGTACTTC. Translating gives CSQRAGQGDQYSYEQYF.

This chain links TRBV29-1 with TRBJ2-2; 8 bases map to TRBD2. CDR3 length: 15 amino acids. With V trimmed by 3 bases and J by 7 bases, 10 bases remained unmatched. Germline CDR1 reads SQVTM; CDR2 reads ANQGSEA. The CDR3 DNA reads TGCAGCGTTGAGACTAGCGCGAAAGGTGGCGGGGAGCTGTTTTTT. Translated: CSVETSAKGGGELFF.

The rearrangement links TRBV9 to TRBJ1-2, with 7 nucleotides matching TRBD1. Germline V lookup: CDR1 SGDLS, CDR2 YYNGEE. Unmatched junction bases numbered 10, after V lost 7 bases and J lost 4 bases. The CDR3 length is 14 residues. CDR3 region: CASSPSGTAYGYTF. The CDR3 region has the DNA TGTGCCAGCTCACCGTCCGGGACAGCCTATGGCTACACCTTC.

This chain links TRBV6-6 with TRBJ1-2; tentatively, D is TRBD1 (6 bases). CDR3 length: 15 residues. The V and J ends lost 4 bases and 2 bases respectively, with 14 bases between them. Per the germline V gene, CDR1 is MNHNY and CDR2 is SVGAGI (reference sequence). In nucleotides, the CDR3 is TGTGCCAGCAGTTTTAGACAGGCAAAAAACTATGGCTACACCTTC. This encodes CASSFRQAKNYGYTF.

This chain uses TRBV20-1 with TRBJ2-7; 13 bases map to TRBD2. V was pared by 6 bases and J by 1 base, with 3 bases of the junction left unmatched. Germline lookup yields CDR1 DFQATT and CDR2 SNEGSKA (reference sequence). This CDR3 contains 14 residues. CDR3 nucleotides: TGCAGTGCCGAGGGACTAGCGGGGTCCTACGAGCAGTACTTC. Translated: CSAEGLAGSYEQYF.

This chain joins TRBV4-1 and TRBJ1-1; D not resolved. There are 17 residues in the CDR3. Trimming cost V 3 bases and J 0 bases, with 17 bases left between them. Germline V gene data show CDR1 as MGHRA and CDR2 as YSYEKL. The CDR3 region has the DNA TGCGCCAGCAGCCAGGAGGTACCGGATCTTATGAACACTGAAGCTTTCTTT. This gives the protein CASSQEVPDLMNTEAFF.

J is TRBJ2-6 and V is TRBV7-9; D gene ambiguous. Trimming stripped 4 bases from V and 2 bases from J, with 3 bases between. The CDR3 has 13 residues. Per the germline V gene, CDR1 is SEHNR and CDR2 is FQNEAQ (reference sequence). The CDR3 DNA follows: TGTGCCAGCAGCTCCCCTGGGGCCAACGTCCTGACTTTC. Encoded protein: CASSSPGANVLTF.

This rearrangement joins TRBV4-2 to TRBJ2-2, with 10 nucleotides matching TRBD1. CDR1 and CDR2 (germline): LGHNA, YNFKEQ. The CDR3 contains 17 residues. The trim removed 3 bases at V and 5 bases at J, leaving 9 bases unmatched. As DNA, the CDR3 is TGTGCCAGCAGCCAGCCGGGGACAGGGGTGTGGACCGGGGAGCTGTTTTTT. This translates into CASSQPGTGVWTGELFF.